This T cell receptor beta chain was sequenced in a study of Ad26.COV2.S vaccination and SARS-CoV-2 variants. Whole-study context: Doses of Ad26.COV2.S were injected into muscle once or twice, 56 days apart. General observations from the study: Breadth, reportedly substantial, characterized the spike-specific CD8+ and CD4+ T cell responses after vaccination. Relative to placebo recipients, vaccine recipients exhibited elevated spike-specific TCR breadth.

The CDR3 is made up of 17 amino acids. The V gene end was trimmed by 0 bases and the J gene end by 2 bases; junction bases not matched to a gene: 3. Germline V gene sequence: CDR1 KGHDR, CDR2 SFDVKD. Assay: immunoSEQ multiplex PCR; the TCRdb copy retains only in-frame clones and omits some. The data show some 640,000 clones, with more than 80% seen just once and about 1.5% held by the top ten. Remarks on this clone: Its antigen is unidentified.

This sample's treatment: roughly 18 received Ad26.COV2.S at low or high dose, single or two shots; 5 received placebo; per-sample allocation not given. After the first vaccine or placebo injection, samples were drawn on day 63. Whoever gave the sample was an adult aged 18-55 years in Boston. V usage is TRBV24-1 and J usage is TRBJ2-2, with TRBD2 matching 9 bases. The material was peripheral blood, obtained in a trial of Ad26.COV2.S vaccine versus placebo. The receptor comes from a person between 18 and 60 years old who received the Ad26.COV2.S COVID-19 vaccine or a placebo. CDR3 in DNA: TGTGCCACCAGTGATTTGGATAGCGGGAGTAACACCGGGGAGCTGTTTTTT. This sequence encodes CATSDLDSGSNTGELFF.